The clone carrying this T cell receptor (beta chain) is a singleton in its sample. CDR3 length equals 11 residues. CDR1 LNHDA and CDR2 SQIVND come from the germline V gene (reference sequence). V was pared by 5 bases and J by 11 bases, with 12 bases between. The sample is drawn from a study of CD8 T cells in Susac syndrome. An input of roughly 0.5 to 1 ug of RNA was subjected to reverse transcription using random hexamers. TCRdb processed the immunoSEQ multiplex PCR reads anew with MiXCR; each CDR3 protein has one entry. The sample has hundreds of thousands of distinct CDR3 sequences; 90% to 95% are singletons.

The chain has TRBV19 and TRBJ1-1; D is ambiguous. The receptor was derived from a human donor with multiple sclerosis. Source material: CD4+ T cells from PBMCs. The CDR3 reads CASSPHPLAFF. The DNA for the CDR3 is TGTGCCAGTAGTCCCCACCCATTGGCTTTCTTT.